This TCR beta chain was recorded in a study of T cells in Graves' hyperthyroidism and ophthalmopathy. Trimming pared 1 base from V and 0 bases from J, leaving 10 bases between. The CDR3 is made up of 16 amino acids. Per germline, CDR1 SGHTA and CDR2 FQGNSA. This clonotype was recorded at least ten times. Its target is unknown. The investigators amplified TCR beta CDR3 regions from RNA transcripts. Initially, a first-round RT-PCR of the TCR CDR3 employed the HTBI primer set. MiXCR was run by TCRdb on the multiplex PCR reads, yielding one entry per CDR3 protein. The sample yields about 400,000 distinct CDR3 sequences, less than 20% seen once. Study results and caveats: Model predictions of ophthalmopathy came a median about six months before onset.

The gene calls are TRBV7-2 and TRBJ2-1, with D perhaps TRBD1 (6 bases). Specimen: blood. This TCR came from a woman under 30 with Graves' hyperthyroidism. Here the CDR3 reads CASSLEGTRSYNEQFF. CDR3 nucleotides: TGTGCCAGCAGCTTAGAAGGGACACGCTCCTACAATGAGCAGTTCTTC.